This TCR beta chain appears in the sequencing data of a study of radiotherapy plus CTLA-4 blockade in lung cancer. Study-wide results and caveats: In blood, tumor-derived TCR clones expanded after radiotherapy plus ipilimumab.

In this sample, this clone turned up a few times. Its specificity is not known. Method: immunoSEQ multiplex PCR; TCRdb's copy keeps in-frame clones and lacks some. Seen here are about 55,000 clones, 82% observed once, and the top ten hold 6% to 7%. Sequenced material: peripheral blood, taken from a patient treated with radiotherapy plus ipilimumab. This sequence originates from a human donor with non-small cell lung cancer whose response to radiotherapy plus ipilimumab could not be evaluated.

CDR3 bases: TGTGCCAGCAGCGTAGGGGGGGTAGGAGGAAACACCATATATTTT. Its translation: CASSVGGVGGNTIYF. J is TRBJ1-3 and V is TRBV9, with D possibly TRBD1 on 5 matching bases. Germline V lookup: CDR1 SGDLS, CDR2 YYNGEE. Trimming left V 0 bases short and J 4 bases short, with 11 bases between. The CDR3 totals 15 residues.